The clone carrying this T cell receptor beta chain was seen a few times. Its antigen remains unknown. This sample was taken from a study of OX40 agonist ivuxolimab in advanced cancers. In the study overall: Patients received ivuxolimab, an intravenous treatment, every 2 weeks at 0.01 to 10 mg/kg.

Germline V gene sequence: CDR1 GTSNPN, CDR2 SVGIG (reference sequence). The CDR3 totals 11 residues. V lost 3 bases to trimming and J lost 8 bases, with 10 bases between them. Study-wide findings and caveats: Both blood CD4+ and CD8+ T cells showed clonal growth by week 6 at 0.1 to 3.0 mg/kg. Expanded clones were, on average, more numerous in CD8+ T cells than in CD4+.

Method: immunoSEQ multiplex PCR; TCRdb's copy keeps in-frame clones and lacks some. The repertoire includes around 35,000 clones, roughly 90% of them detected once, and roughly 20% sits in the top ten. The chain uses TRBV30 and TRBJ1-2; no definite D call. Sequences were derived from CD4+ or CD8+ T cells sorted from blood, sampled in a trial of the OX40 agonist ivuxolimab. This clonotype was obtained from an adult with an advanced solid tumor such as melanoma, head and neck, liver or kidney cancer. The CDR3 nucleotides read TGTGCCTGGAGGGACGTGGACGGCTACACCTTC. It yields the protein CAWRDVDGYTF.